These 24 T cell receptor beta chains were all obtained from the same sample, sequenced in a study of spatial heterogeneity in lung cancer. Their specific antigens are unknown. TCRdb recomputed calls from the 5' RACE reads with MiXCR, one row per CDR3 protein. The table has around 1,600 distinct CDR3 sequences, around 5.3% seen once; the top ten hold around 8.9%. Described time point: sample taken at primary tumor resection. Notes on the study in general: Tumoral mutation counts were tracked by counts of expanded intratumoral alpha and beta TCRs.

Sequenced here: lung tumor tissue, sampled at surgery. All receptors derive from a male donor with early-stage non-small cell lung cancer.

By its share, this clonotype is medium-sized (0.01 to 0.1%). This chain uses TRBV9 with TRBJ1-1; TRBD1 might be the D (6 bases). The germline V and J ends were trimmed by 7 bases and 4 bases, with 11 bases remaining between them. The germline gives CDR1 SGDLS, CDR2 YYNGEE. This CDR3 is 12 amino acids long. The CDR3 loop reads CASGGASTEAFF. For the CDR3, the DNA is TGTGCCAGCGGGGGCGCGAGCACTGAAGCTTTCTTT.

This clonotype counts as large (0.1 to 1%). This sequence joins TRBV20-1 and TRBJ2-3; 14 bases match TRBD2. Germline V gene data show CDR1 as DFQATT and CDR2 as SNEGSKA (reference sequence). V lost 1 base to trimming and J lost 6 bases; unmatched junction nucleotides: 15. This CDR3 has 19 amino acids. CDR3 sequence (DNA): TGCAGTGCTAGAGCCCCACCTGGGACTAGCGGGGGACGAGGGGATACGCAGTATTTT. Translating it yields CSARAPPGTSGGRGDTQYF.

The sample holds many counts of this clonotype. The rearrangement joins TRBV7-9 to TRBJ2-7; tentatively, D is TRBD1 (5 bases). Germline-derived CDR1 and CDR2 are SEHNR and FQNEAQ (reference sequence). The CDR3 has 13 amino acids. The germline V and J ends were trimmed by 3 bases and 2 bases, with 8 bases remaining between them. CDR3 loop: CASSFQGPYEQYF. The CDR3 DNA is TGTGCCAGCAGCTTTCAGGGCCCCTACGAGCAGTACTTC.

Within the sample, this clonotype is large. The CDR3 DNA reads TGCAGTGCTAGCCTCCAACAGGGCGTGAACACTGAAGCTTTCTTT. Residues: CSASLQQGVNTEAFF. J is TRBJ1-1 and V is TRBV20-1; a weak D match, TRBD1 (6 bases). The CDR3 covers 15 residues. Germline V gene data show CDR1 as DFQATT and CDR2 as SNEGSKA (reference sequence). With 3 bases removed from V and 0 bases from J, the gap between germline ends came to 14 bases.

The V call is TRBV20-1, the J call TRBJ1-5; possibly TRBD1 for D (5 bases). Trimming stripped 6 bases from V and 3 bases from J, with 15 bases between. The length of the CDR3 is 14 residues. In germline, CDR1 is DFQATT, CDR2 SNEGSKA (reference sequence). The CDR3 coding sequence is TGCAGTGCGACCCCCGACAGTTACAATCAGCCCCAGCATTTT. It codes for CSATPDSYNQPQHF.

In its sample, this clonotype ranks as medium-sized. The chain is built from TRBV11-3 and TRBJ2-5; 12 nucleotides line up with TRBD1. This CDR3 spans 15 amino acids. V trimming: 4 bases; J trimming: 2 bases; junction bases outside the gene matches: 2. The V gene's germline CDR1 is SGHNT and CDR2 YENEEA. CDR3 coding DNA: TGTGCCAGCAGCTCGGGACAGGGGGCGCAAGAGACCCAGTACTTC. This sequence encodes CASSSGQGAQETQYF.

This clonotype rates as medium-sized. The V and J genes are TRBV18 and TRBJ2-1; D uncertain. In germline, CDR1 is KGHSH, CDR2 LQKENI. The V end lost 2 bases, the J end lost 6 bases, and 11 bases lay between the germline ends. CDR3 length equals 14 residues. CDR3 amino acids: CASSPGTATNEQFF. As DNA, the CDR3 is TGTGCCAGCTCACCAGGAACAGCCACCAATGAGCAGTTCTTC.

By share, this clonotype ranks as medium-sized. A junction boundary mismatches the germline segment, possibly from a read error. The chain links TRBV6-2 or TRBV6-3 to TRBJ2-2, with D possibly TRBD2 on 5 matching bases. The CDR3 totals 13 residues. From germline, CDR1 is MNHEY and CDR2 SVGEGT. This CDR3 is CASSPRNTGELFF. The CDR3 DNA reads TGTGCCAGCAGCCCAAGGAACACCGGGGAGCTTTTTTTT.

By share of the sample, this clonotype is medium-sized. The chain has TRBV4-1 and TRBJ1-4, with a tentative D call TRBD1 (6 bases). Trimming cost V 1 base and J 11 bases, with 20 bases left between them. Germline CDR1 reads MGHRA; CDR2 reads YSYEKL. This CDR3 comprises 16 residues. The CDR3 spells CASSQARGLGPRKLFF. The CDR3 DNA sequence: TGCGCCAGCAGCCAAGCGAGGGGGTTAGGCCCAAGGAAACTGTTTTTT.

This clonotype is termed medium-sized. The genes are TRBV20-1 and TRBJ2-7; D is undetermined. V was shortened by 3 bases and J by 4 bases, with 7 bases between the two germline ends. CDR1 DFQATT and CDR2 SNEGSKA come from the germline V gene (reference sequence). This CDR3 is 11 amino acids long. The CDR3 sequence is CSASGSYEQYF. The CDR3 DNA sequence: TGCAGTGCTAGTGGGTCTTACGAGCAGTACTTC.

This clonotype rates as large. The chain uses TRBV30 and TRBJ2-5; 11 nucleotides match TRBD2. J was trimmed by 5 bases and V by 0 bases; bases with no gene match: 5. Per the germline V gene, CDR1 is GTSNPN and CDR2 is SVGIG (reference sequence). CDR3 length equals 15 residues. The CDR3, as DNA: TGTGCCTGGAGTGTACGTAGCGGGGGGGCCGAGACCCAGTACTTC. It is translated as CAWSVRSGGAETQYF.

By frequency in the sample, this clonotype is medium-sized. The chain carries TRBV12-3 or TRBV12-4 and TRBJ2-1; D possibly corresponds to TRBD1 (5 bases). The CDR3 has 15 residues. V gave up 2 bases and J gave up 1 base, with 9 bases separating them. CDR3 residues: CASSLRTSSYNEQFF. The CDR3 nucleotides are TGTGCCAGCAGTTTAAGGACATCTTCCTACAATGAGCAGTTCTTC.

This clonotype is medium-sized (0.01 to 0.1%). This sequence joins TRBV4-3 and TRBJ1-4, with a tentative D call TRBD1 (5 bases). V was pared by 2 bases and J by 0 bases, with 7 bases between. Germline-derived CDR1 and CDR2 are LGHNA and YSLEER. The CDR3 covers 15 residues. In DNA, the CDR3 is TGCGCCAGCAGCCAACAGGGATCAACTAATGAAAAACTGTTTTTT. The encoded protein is CASSQQGSTNEKLFF.

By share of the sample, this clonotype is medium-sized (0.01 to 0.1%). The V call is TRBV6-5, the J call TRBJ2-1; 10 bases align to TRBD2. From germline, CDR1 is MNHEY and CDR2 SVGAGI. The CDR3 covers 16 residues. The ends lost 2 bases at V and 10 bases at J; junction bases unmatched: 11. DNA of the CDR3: TGTGCCAGCAGTTACGGGCTAGCGGGAGAGAAGGGAGAGCAGTTCTTC. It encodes CASSYGLAGEKGEQFF.

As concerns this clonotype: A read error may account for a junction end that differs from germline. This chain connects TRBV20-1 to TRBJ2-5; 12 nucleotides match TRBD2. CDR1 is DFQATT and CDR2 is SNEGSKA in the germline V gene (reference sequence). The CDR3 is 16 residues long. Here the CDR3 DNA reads TGCAGTGCTACCGGGTCTAGCGGGGGGGCGGAAGAGACCCAGCACTTC. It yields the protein CSATGSSGGAEETQHF.

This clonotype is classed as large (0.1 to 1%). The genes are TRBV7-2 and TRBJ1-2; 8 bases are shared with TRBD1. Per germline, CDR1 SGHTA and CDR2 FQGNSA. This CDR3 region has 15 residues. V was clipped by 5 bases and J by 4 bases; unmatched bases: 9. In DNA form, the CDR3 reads TGTGCCAGCAGCACGCGGACAGGGTACGGCTATGGCTACACCTTC. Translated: CASSTRTGYGYGYTF.

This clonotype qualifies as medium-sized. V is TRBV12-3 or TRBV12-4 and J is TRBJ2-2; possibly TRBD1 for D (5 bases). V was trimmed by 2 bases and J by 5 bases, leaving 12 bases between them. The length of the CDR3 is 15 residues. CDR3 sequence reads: CASSLSDRRTGELFF. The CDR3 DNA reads TGTGCCAGCAGTTTAAGTGACAGACGAACCGGGGAGCTGTTTTTT.

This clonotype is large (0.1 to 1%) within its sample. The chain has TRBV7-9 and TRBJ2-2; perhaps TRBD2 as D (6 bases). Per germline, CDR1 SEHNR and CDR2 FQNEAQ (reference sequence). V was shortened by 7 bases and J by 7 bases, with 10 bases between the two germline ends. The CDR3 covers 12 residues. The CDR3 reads CASIHGSGELFF. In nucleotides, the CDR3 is TGTGCCAGCATCCACGGGAGCGGGGAGCTGTTTTTT.

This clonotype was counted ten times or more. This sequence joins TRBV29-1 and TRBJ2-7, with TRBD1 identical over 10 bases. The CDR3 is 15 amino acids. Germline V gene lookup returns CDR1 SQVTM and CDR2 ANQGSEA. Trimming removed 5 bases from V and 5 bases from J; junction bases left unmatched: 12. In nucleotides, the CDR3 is TGCAGCGTTAGAACTTGGGACAGGGGCCTTGACGAGCAGTACTTC. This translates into CSVRTWDRGLDEQYF.

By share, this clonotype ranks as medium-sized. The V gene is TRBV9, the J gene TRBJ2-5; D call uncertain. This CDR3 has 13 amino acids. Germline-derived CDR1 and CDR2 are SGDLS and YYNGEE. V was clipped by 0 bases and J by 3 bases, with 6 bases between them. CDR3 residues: CASSVDGKETQYF. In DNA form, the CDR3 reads TGTGCCAGCAGCGTAGATGGTAAAGAGACCCAGTACTTC. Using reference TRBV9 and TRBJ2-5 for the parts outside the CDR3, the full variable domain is DSGVTQTPKHLITATGQRVTLRCSPRSGDLSVYWYQQSLDQGLQFLIQYYNGEERAKGNILERFSAQQFPDLHSELNLSSLELGDSALYFCASSVDGKETQYFGPGTRLLVL.

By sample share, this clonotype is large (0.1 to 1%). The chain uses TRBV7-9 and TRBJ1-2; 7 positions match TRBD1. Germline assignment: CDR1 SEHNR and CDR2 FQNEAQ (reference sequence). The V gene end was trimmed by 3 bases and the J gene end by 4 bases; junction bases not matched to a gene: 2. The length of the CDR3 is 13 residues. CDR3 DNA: TGTGCCAGCAGCTTGGGACAGATCTATGGCTACACCTTC. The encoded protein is CASSLGQIYGYTF.

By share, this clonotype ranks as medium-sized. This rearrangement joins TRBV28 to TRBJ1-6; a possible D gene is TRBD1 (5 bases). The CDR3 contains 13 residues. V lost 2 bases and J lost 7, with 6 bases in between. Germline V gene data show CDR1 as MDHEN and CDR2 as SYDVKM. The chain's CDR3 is CASSLTGNSPLHF. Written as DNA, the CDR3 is TGTGCCAGCAGTTTAACAGGAAATTCACCCCTCCACTTT. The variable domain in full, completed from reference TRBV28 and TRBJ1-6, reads DVKVTQSSRYLVKRTGEKVFLECVQDMDHENMFWYRQDPGLGLRLIYFSYDVKMKEKGDIPEGYSVSREKKERFSLILESASTNQTSMYLCASSLTGNSPLHFGNGTRLTVT.

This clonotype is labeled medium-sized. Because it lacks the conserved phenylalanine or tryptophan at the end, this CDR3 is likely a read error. The CDR3, as DNA: TGCGCCAGCAGCCAAGAGTTTGATATGGGTGAGCAGTTCCTC. The encoded protein is CASSQEFDMGEQFL. The chain couples TRBV4-1 to TRBJ2-1; no clear D gene. The ends were cut back, 0 bases at V and 9 bases at J, with 12 bases in the middle. CDR3 length: 14 amino acids. CDR1 is MGHRA, CDR2 YSYEKL, per germline.

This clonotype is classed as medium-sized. The CDR3 is CSARAPPGSGNTIYF. The CDR3 nucleotides are TGCAGTGCTAGAGCCCCCCCGGGCTCTGGAAACACCATATATTTT. This rearrangement joins TRBV20-1 to TRBJ1-3; D is uncertain. V was trimmed by 1 base and J by 0 bases, leaving 10 bases between them. The CDR3 is 15 residues long. Germline CDR1 and CDR2: DFQATT and SNEGSKA (reference sequence).